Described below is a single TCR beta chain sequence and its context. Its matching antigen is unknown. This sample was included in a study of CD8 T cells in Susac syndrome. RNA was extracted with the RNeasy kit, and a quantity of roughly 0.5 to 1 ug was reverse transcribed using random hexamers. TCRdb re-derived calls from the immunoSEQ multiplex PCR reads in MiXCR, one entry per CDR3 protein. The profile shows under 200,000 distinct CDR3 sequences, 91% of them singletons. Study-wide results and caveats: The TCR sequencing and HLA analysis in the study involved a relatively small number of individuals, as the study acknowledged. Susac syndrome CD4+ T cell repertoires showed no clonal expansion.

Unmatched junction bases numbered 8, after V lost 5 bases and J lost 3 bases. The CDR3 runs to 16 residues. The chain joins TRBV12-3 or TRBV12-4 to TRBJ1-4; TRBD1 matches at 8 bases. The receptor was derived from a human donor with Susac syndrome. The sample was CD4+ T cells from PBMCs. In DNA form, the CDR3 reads TGTGCCAGCAGTCCCAGGGGGCGCCGGGCTAATGAAAAACTGTTTTTT. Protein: CASSPRGRRANEKLFF.